This T cell receptor beta chain was profiled in a study of CD8 T cells in ankylosing spondylitis. Notes on the study in general: Peripheral blood held disease-linked clones only at relatively low frequency, and these were CD8+.

Libraries for TCR beta were made by quantitative 5'-RACE with molecular barcodes. TCRdb passed the 5' RACE reads through MiXCR, listing each CDR3 protein once. The profile shows under 170,000 distinct CDR3 sequences, under 55% of them singletons. The CDR3 loop spans 16 amino acids. CDR1 and CDR2 (germline): PRHDT, FYEKMQ (reference sequence). Trimming left V 1 base short and J 4 bases short, with 16 bases between. About this clonotype: Its target is unknown.

The chain uses TRBV13 and TRBJ1-2, with D maybe TRBD1 (5 bases). Sequenced material: synovial fluid, either unsorted or a sorted T cell fraction (not recorded which). This receptor was obtained from a male donor with ankylosing spondylitis. CDR3 loop: CASSLAFRESSYGYTF. CDR3 in DNA: TGTGCCAGCAGCTTAGCTTTCAGGGAGTCGAGCTATGGCTACACCTTC.